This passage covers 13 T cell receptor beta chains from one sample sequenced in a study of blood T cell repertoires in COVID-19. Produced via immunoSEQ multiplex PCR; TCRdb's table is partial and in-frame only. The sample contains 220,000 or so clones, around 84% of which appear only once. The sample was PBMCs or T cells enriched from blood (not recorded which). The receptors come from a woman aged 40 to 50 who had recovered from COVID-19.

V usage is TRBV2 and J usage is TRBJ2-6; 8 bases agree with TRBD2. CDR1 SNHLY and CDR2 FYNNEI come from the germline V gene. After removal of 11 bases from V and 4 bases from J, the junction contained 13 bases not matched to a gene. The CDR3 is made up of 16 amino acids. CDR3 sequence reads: CAGRGVDVTGANVLTF. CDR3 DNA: TGTGCCGGGCGGGGGGTCGACGTGACCGGGGCCAACGTCCTGACTTTC.

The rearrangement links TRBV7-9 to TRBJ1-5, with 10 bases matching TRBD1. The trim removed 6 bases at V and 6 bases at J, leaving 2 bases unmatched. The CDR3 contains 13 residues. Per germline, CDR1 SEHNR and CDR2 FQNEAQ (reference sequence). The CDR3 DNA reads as TGTGCCAGCAGTCGGACAGGGGGTCAGCCCCAGCATTTT. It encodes CASSRTGGQPQHF.

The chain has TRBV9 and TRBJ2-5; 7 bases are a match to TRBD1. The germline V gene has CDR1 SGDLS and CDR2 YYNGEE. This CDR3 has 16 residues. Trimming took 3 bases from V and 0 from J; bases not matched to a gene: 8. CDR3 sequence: CASSDFGQVNQETQYF. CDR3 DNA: TGTGCCAGCAGCGACTTCGGACAGGTCAACCAAGAGACCCAGTACTTC.

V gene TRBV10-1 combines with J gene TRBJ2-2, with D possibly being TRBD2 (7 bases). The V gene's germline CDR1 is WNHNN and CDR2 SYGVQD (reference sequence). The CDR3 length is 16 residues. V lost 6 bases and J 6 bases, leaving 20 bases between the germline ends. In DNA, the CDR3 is TGCGCCAGCAGACCGGGGGGCGCAGGATCAGCCGGGGAGCTGTTTTTT. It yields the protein CASRPGGAGSAGELFF.

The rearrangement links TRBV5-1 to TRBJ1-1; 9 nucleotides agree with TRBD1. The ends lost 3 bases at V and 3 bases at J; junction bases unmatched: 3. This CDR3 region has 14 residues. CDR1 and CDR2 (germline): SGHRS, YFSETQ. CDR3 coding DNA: TGCGCCAGCAGCTCGGGACAGGGCTACACTGAAGCTTTCTTT. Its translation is CASSSGQGYTEAFF.

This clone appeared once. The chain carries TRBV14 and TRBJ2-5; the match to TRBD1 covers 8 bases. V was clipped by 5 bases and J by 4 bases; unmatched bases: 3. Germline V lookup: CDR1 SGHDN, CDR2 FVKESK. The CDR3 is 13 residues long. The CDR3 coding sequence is TGTGCCAGCAGCAACGGACAGGGAGAGACCCAGTACTTC. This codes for CASSNGQGETQYF.

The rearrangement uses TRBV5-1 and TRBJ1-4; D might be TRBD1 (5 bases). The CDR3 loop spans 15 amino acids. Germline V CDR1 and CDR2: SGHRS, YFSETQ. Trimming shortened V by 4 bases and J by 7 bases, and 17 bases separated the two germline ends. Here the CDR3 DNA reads TGCGCCAGCAGCCCCCAAAGGCCCGGGGGTGAAAAACTGTTTTTT. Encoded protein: CASSPQRPGGEKLFF.

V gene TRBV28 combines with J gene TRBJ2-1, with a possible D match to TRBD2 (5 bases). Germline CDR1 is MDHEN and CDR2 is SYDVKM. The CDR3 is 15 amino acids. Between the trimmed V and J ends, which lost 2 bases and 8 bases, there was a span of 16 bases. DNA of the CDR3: TGTGCCAGCAGTTTAATCCGAATGACTACCCATGAGCAGTTCTTC. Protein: CASSLIRMTTHEQFF. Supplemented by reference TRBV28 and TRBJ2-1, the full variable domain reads DVKVTQSSRYLVKRTGEKVFLECVQDMDHENMFWYRQDPGLGLRLIYFSYDVKMKEKGDIPEGYSVSREKKERFSLILESASTNQTSMYLCASSLIRMTTHEQFFGPGTRLTVL.

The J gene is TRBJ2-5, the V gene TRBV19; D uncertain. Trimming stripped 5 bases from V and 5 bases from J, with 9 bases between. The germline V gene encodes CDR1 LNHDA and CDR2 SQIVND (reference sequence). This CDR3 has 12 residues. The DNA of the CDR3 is TGTGCCAGTAGTTATCGGCGGGAGACCCAGTACTTC. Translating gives CASSYRRETQYF.

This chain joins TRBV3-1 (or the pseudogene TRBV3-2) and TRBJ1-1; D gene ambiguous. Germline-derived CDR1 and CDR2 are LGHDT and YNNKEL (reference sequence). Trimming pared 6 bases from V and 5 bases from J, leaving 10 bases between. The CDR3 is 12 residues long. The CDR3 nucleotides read TGTGCCAGCAGACACGGGGAGACTGAAGCTTTCTTT. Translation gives CASRHGETEAFF.

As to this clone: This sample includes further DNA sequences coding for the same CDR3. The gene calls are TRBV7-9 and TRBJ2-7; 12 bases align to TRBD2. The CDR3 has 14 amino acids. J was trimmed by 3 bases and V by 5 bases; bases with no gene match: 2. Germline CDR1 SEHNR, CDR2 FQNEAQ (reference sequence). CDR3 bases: TGTGCCAGCAGCCTGACTAGCGGGAGCTACGAGCAGTACTTC. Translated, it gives CASSLTSGSYEQYF.

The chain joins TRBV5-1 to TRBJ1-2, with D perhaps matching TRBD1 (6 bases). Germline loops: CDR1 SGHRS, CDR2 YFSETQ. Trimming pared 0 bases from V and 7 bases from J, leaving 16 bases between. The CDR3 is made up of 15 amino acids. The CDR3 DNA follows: TGCGCCAGCAGCTTGGCATCAGGGGTACCGGGTGGCTACACCTTC. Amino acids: CASSLASGVPGGYTF.

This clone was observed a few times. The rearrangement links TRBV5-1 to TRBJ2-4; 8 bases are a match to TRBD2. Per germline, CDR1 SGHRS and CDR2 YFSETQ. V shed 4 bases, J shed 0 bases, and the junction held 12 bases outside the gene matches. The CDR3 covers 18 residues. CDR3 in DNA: TGCGCCAGCAGCAACCCTTCTAGCGGGCGTTTAGCCAAAAACATTCAGTACTTC. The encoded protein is CASSNPSSGRLAKNIQYF.